These 32 T cell receptor beta chains came from one sample sequenced in a study of cytomegalovirus exposure and HLA in healthy donors. The PCR had 60 Vbeta and 13 Jbeta primers. Using immunoSEQ multiplex PCR, the repertoire was profiled, and TCRdb retains in-frame clones only, with some absent. The sample carries approximately 150,000 clones, roughly four fifths recorded once. The specimen was PBMCs. These receptors all come from a man between 18 and 29 years old in good health and CMV-seronegative.

This clone showed up just once. This chain uses TRBV19 with TRBJ1-2, with D perhaps matching TRBD1 (5 bases). The CDR3 is 12 residues long. In germline, CDR1 is LNHDA, CDR2 SQIVND (reference sequence). Trimming pared 9 bases from V and 8 bases from J, leaving 16 bases between. CDR3: CASLRDSGGYTF. In DNA form, the CDR3 reads TGTGCCAGCCTCCGGGACTCTGGAGGCTACACCTTC.

This clone was detected a few times. V is TRBV27 and J is TRBJ2-7, with TRBD2 matching 9 bases. The CDR3 runs to 16 residues. Germline CDR1 reads MNHEY; CDR2 reads SMNVEV (reference sequence). V trimming: 0 bases; J trimming: 0 bases; junction bases outside the gene matches: 3. CDR3 DNA: TGTGCCAGCAGTTTATCTAGCGGGAGTCCCTCCTACGAGCAGTACTTC. Encoded protein: CASSLSSGSPSYEQYF.

This sequence joins TRBV7-2 and TRBJ2-3; tentative D call: TRBD2 (6 bases). Between the trimmed V and J ends, which lost 5 bases and 5 bases, there was a span of 14 bases. The length of the CDR3 is 14 residues. Germline values: CDR1 SGHTA, CDR2 FQGNSA. The CDR3 DNA sequence: TGTGCCAGCAGCCCGGTACCCGGGAGAGATACGCAGTATTTT. Translated, it gives CASSPVPGRDTQYF.

The rearrangement uses TRBV2 and TRBJ2-1, with 12 bases aligning to TRBD2. The CDR3 sequence is 16 residues long. With V trimmed by 6 bases and J by 1 base, 4 bases remained unmatched. The germline gives CDR1 SNHLY, CDR2 FYNNEI. The CDR3 loop reads CASRGLAGDSYNEQFF. DNA of the CDR3: TGTGCCAGCAGGGGACTAGCGGGCGATTCCTACAATGAGCAGTTCTTC. Full variable domain (missing parts from reference TRBV2 and TRBJ2-1): EPEVTQTPSHQVTQMGQEVILRCVPISNHLYFYWYRQILGQKVEFLVSFYNNEISEKSEIFDDQFSVERPDGSNFTLKIRSTKLEDSAMYFCASRGLAGDSYNEQFFGPGTRLTVL.

This chain joins TRBV28 and TRBJ2-5; D might be TRBD2 (5 bases). V gave up 6 bases and J gave up 2 bases, with 16 bases separating them. The CDR3 is 15 amino acids. Per germline, CDR1 MDHEN and CDR2 SYDVKM. CDR3 amino acids: CASSLVRGAQETQYF. The CDR3 coding sequence is TGTGCCAGCAGCCTGGTACGGGGAGCACAAGAGACCCAGTACTTC.

There are a few counts of this clone. The chain couples TRBV5-5 to TRBJ2-3; D is undetermined. Germline CDR1 SGHKS, CDR2 YYEKEE (reference sequence). This CDR3 contains 18 residues. Trimming cost V 4 bases and J 6 bases, with 27 bases left between them. CDR3 DNA sequence: TGTGCCAGCAGCCCAAGGCGGCAGTCCGGGTCCCGGATGGATACGCAGTATTTT. It is translated as CASSPRRQSGSRMDTQYF.

The chain couples TRBV27 to TRBJ1-5; 10 positions agree with TRBD1. V dropped 5 bases and J dropped 5; count of bases not matched to a gene: 6. The germline CDR1 and CDR2 sequences are MNHEY and SMNVEV (reference sequence). The length of the CDR3 is 15 residues. The CDR3 nucleotides read TGTGCCAGCAGTGCCGGGACAGGGGAGTATCAGCCCCAGCATTTT. Residues: CASSAGTGEYQPQHF.

The rearrangement joins TRBV7-9 to TRBJ2-1; TRBD2 matches 10 bases. The germline V gene encodes CDR1 SEHNR and CDR2 FQNEAQ (reference sequence). Trimming at V came to 2 bases and at J to 11 bases, leaving 6 bases not matched to a gene. This CDR3 spans 14 amino acids. CDR3 bases: TGTGCCAGCAGCTTAAGCGGGGGGGGGCGGAAGCAGTTCTTC. As protein: CASSLSGGGRKQFF.

V and J are TRBV4-3 and TRBJ2-5, with TRBD2 identical over 7 bases. The end of the DNA fits TRBJ2-7 better, so the J call may be wrong. CDR1 is LGHNA, CDR2 YSLEER, per germline. The CDR3 runs 15 residues. The DNA for the CDR3 is TGCGCCAGCAGCCAAGGGTCGGGGGGCTCCTACGAGCAGTACTTC. Protein: CASSQGSGGSYEQYF.

This rearrangement joins TRBV7-6 to TRBJ2-2, with D maybe TRBD2 (6 bases). From germline, CDR1 is SGHVS and CDR2 FNYEAQ. Trimming left V 0 bases short and J 2 bases short, with 10 bases between. The CDR3 has 16 amino acids. DNA of the CDR3: TGTGCCAGCAGCTTAGCGATTAGCGGAAACACCGGGGAGCTGTTTTTT. As protein: CASSLAISGNTGELFF.

The chain joins TRBV28 to TRBJ1-1; tentative D call: TRBD1 (6 bases). Trimming cost V 3 bases and J 3 bases, with 17 bases left between them. The CDR3 spans 16 residues. The germline gives CDR1 MDHEN, CDR2 SYDVKM. The CDR3 DNA reads as TGTGCCAGCAGTTTTACCCGCGGCAGGGGTCACACTGAAGCTTTCTTT. Its protein product is CASSFTRGRGHTEAFF.

The chain links TRBV5-6 to TRBJ2-7; tentative D call: TRBD1 (5 bases). The germline gives CDR1 SGHDT, CDR2 YYEEEE. Trimming left V 3 bases short and J 1 base short, with 23 bases between. The CDR3 length is 18 residues. The CDR3: CASSSTISRQSFSYEQYF. CDR3 sequence (DNA): TGTGCCAGCAGCTCGACCATCTCGCGACAGTCCTTTTCCTACGAGCAGTACTTC.

The chain combines TRBV18 with TRBJ1-3; 7 nucleotides agree with TRBD1. The CDR3 is 15 amino acids. Losses at the gene ends were 4 bases for V and 3 bases for J; bases not matched to a gene: 6. The germline gives CDR1 KGHSH, CDR2 LQKENI. In DNA, the CDR3 is TGTGCCAGCTCACGTGGGACAGCGAATGGAAACACCATATATTTT. Protein: CASSRGTANGNTIYF. The full variable domain, its missing parts supplied by reference TRBV18 and TRBJ1-3, is NAGVMQNPRHLVRRRGQEARLRCSPMKGHSHVYWYRQLPEEGLKFMVYLQKENIIDESGMPKERFSAEFPKEGPSILRIQQVVRGDSAAYFCASSRGTANGNTIYFGEGSWLTVV.

V gene TRBV27 combines with J gene TRBJ2-2; unclear D gene. Trimming took off 6 bases at V and 5 bases at J, with 7 bases between the two ends. Germline CDR1 is MNHEY and CDR2 is SMNVEV (reference sequence). This CDR3 has 12 residues. The CDR3 spells CASRILTGELFF. The CDR3 DNA reads as TGTGCCAGCAGAATTCTAACCGGGGAGCTGTTTTTT.

The rearrangement joins TRBV5-5 to TRBJ2-1; maybe TRBD1 (6 bases). This CDR3 comprises 15 residues. CDR1 and CDR2 from the germline V gene are SGHKS and YYEKEE (reference sequence). Trimming took off 4 bases at V and 4 bases at J, with 15 bases between the two ends. The CDR3 sequence is CASSASGVPYNEQFF. The DNA for the CDR3 is TGTGCCAGCAGCGCCTCAGGGGTTCCGTACAATGAGCAGTTCTTC.

The V call is TRBV2, the J call TRBJ1-2; no reliable D call. CDR3 size: 14 residues. Germline CDR1 SNHLY, CDR2 FYNNEI. The germline V and J ends were trimmed by 2 bases and 4 bases, with 11 bases remaining between them. The CDR3 loop reads CASSEPTNFYGYTF. The CDR3 DNA reads as TGTGCCAGCAGTGAACCCACCAACTTCTATGGCTACACCTTC.

The chain recombines TRBV19 with TRBJ2-5; TRBD1 matches at 8 bases. The CDR3 sequence is 14 residues long. V lost 5 bases, J lost 1 base, and 3 bases stayed unmatched. The germline CDR1 and CDR2 sequences are LNHDA and SQIVND (reference sequence). The CDR3 nucleotides are TGTGCCAGTAGTTCCGGGACAGGCCAAGAGACCCAGTACTTC. Protein: CASSSGTGQETQYF.

The chain is built from TRBV25-1 and TRBJ2-3; TRBD1 might be the D (6 bases). V gave up 10 bases and J gave up 1 base, with 15 bases separating them. The CDR3 has 14 residues. CDR1 is MGHDK, CDR2 SYGVNS, per germline. This CDR3 is CATEPGHRTDTQYF. The CDR3, as DNA: TGTGCCACTGAACCGGGACACCGCACAGATACGCAGTATTTT.

The chain uses TRBV7-9 and TRBJ1-2; TRBD1 aligns across 12 bases. The CDR3 consists of 15 residues. Trimming removed 9 bases from V and 0 bases from J; junction bases left unmatched: 5. Germline assignment: CDR1 SEHNR and CDR2 FQNEAQ (reference sequence). This CDR3 is CASEGQGAANYGYTF. CDR3 bases: TGTGCCAGTGAGGGACAGGGGGCGGCTAACTATGGCTACACCTTC.

The count of this clone is one. This chain links TRBV19 with TRBJ1-4; TRBD1 might be the D (5 bases). Germline V gene lookup returns CDR1 LNHDA and CDR2 SQIVND (reference sequence). The CDR3 consists of 14 residues. V was cut by 9 bases and J by 0 bases, with 11 bases left in between. The CDR3 bases are TGTGCCAGCGGGGGAGGTGCAACTAATGAAAAACTGTTTTTT. It codes for CASGGGATNEKLFF.

The J gene is TRBJ2-2, the V gene TRBV7-6; D is undetermined. Trimming shortened V by 1 base and J by 0 bases, and 9 bases separated the two germline ends. This CDR3 has 16 residues. Germline values: CDR1 SGHVS, CDR2 FNYEAQ. CDR3 sequence: CASSLGGNANTGELFF. CDR3 coding DNA: TGTGCCAGCAGCTTAGGAGGAAACGCGAACACCGGGGAGCTGTTTTTT.

The rearrangement joins TRBV11-2 to TRBJ1-1, with D perhaps matching TRBD1 (6 bases). CDR1 is SGHAT and CDR2 is FQNNGV in the germline V gene. The CDR3 totals 14 residues. The V and J ends lost 6 bases and 2 bases respectively, with 13 bases between them. The DNA of the CDR3 is TGTGCCAGCAGACGTAGGACAGATAACACTGAAGCTTTCTTT. It yields the protein CASRRRTDNTEAFF.

Here the CDR3 DNA reads TGCGCCAGCAGCCAAGAAGGGAGAAATCAGCCCCAGCATTTT. Protein sequence: CASSQEGRNQPQHF. The V and J genes are TRBV4-1 and TRBJ1-5; D is ambiguous. The CDR3 covers 14 residues. The V and J ends lost 0 bases and 4 bases respectively, with 7 bases between them. Germline CDR1 and CDR2: MGHRA and YSYEKL.

In its sample, this clone was seen once. The chain uses TRBV6-5 and TRBJ2-7; D remains unclear. V lost 0 bases to trimming and J lost 1 base, with 7 bases between them. The CDR3 runs 14 residues. Germline assignment: CDR1 MNHEY and CDR2 SVGAGI. CDR3 amino acids: CASSYSAVSYEQYF. The CDR3 coding sequence is TGTGCCAGCAGTTACTCGGCAGTATCCTACGAGCAGTACTTC.

This clone appeared once. The chain uses TRBV2 and TRBJ1-2; D not resolved. V lost 3 bases and J lost 6, with 11 bases in between. The germline V gene encodes CDR1 SNHLY and CDR2 FYNNEI. The CDR3 contains 13 residues. The CDR3 sequence: CASSDPRRNGYTF. DNA of the CDR3: TGTGCCAGCAGTGACCCCCGCAGGAATGGCTACACCTTC.

The chain uses TRBV19 and TRBJ2-7, with 8 bases aligning to TRBD1. This CDR3 region has 15 residues. Germline V CDR1 and CDR2: LNHDA, SQIVND (reference sequence). V gave up 7 bases and J gave up 2 bases; unmatched junction bases: 10. Here the CDR3 DNA reads TGTGCCAGTAACCCAGGGGGCCCTCGCCCCTACGAGCAGTACTTC. Its translation: CASNPGGPRPYEQYF.

The V gene is TRBV7-9, the J gene TRBJ2-1; no clear D. CDR3 length equals 12 residues. V lost 6 bases and J lost 5, with 8 bases in between. Looked up from germline, CDR1 is SEHNR and CDR2 is FQNEAQ (reference sequence). CDR3 sequence reads: CASRPGHNEQFF. In nucleotides, the CDR3 is TGTGCCAGCAGGCCGGGTCACAATGAGCAGTTCTTC. The whole variable domain, filled in from reference TRBV7-9 and TRBJ2-1, reads DTGVSQNPRHKITKRGQNVTFRCDPISEHNRLYWYRQTLGQGPEFLTYFQNEAQLEKSRLLSDRFSAERPKGSFSTLEIQRTEQGDSAMYLCASRPGHNEQFFGPGTRLTVL.

This chain links TRBV4-1 with TRBJ2-1; 11 positions agree with TRBD2. Losses at the gene ends were 0 bases for V and 7 bases for J; bases not matched to a gene: 11. CDR3 length equals 18 residues. CDR1 MGHRA and CDR2 YSYEKL come from the germline V gene. The CDR3: CASSQEVLAGGGGNEQFF. The DNA of the CDR3 is TGCGCCAGCAGCCAAGAGGTTCTAGCGGGAGGAGGGGGGAATGAGCAGTTCTTC.

This clone was observed a few times. The rearrangement links TRBV6-5 to TRBJ2-1, with D unclear. The CDR3 loop spans 11 amino acids. The V end lost 5 bases, the J end lost 8 bases, and 7 bases lay between the germline ends. Germline V gene data show CDR1 as MNHEY and CDR2 as SVGAGI. The CDR3 sequence: CASSSPHEQFF. DNA of the CDR3: TGTGCCAGCAGTAGCCCCCATGAGCAGTTCTTC.

This chain connects TRBV30 to TRBJ1-1; D is ambiguous. With 3 bases removed from V and 6 bases from J, the gap between germline ends came to 11 bases. Per the germline V gene, CDR1 is GTSNPN and CDR2 is SVGIG (reference sequence). This CDR3 comprises 12 residues. In DNA, the CDR3 is TGTGCCTGGAGCAGTACGGGTTCTGAAGCTTTCTTT. Its protein product is CAWSSTGSEAFF.

This chain uses TRBV7-2 with TRBJ1-6, with 8 bases lining up with TRBD1. The CDR3 runs to 16 residues. Germline V lookup: CDR1 SGHTA, CDR2 FQGNSA. V was clipped by 5 bases and J by 6 bases; unmatched bases: 9. Here the CDR3 reads CASSTPTGAINSPLHF. In DNA, the CDR3 is TGTGCCAGCAGCACACCGACAGGGGCCATTAATTCACCCCTCCACTTT.

The chain combines TRBV7-9 with TRBJ2-1, with a possible D match to TRBD1 (6 bases). The CDR3 spans 15 residues. CDR1 SEHNR and CDR2 FQNEAQ come from the germline V gene (reference sequence). Trimming took 0 bases from V and 7 from J, leaving 13 bases between them. The CDR3 spells CASSLARGKGNEQFF. CDR3 DNA sequence: TGTGCCAGCAGCTTAGCCAGGGGAAAGGGTAATGAGCAGTTCTTC.